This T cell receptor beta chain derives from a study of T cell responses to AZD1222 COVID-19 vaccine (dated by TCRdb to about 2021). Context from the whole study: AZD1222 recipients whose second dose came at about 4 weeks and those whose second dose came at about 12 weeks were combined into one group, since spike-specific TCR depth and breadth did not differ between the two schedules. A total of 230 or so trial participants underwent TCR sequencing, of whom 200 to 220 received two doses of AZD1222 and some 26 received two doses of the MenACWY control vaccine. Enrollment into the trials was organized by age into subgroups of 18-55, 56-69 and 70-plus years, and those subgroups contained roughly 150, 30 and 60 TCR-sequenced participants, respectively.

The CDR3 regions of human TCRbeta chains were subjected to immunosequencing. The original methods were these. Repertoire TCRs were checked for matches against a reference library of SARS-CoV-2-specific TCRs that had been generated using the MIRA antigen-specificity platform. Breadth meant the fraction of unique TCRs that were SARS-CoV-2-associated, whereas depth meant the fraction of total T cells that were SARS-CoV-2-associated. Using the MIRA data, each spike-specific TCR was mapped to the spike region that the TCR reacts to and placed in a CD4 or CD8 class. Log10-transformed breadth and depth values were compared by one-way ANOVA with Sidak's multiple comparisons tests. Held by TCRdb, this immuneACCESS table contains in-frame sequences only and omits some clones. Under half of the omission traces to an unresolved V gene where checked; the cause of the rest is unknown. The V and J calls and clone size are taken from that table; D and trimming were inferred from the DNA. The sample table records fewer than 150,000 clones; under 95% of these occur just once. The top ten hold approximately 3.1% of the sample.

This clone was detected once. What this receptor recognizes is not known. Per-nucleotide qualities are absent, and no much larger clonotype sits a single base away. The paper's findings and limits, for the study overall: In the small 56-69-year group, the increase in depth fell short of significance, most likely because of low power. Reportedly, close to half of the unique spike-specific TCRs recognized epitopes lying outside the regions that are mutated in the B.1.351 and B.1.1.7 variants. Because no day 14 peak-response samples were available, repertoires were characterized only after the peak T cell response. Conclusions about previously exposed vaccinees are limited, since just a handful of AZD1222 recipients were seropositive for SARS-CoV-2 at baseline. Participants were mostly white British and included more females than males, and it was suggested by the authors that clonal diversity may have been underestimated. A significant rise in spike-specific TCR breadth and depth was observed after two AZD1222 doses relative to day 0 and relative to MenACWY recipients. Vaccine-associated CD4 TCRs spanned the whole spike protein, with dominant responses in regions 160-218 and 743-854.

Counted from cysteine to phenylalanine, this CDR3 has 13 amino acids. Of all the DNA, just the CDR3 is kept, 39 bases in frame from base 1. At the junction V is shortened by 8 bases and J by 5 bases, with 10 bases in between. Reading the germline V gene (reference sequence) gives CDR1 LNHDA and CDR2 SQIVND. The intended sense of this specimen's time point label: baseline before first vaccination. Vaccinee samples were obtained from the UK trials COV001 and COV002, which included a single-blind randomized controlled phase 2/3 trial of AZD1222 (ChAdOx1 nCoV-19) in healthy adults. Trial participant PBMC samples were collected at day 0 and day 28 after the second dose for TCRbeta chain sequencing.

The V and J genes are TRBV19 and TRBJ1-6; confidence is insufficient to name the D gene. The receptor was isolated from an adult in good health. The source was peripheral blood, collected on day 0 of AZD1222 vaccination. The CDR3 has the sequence CASRTDHNSPLHF. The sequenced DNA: TGTGCCAGTCGGACGGATCATAATTCACCCCTCCACTTT.